This T cell receptor beta chain was identified during a study of blood T cells in healthy people across ages. Trimming stripped 3 bases from V and 6 bases from J, with 4 bases between. The CDR3 runs 11 residues. Germline V CDR1 and CDR2: LGHDT, YNNKEL (reference sequence). This clonotype occurred many times. The authors ran a second PCR of about 6 to 11 cycles using a sample-barcoded 5' primer and a J-beta primer mix. TCRdb fed the 5' RACE reads into MiXCR, producing one record per CDR3 protein. The sample carries some 790,000 distinct CDR3 sequences, 25% to 30% recorded once. The J gene is TRBJ2-3, the V gene TRBV3-1; no clear D gene. The source is a woman of 80 years or more in good health. The sample comprised blood. The CDR3 region is CASSQGDTQYF. The CDR3 region has the DNA TGTGCCAGCAGCCAGGGGGATACGCAGTATTTT.